This TCR beta chain appears in the sequencing data of a study of blood T cell repertoires in COVID-19. Whole-study context: Both acute and convalescent COVID-19 samples were obtained from the United States, Italy and Spain. Sources were T cells, B-cell-depleted T cells, or PBMCs; the material itself was cDNA or gDNA.

As handled by the study authors: Estimates of nucleated cell counts were drawn from the amplification of reference gene primers. Generated by immunoSEQ multiplex PCR, the TCRdb table keeps only in-frame clones and is missing some. Clone size and V and J calls were adopted from that table, with D and trimming inferred from the DNA. The profile shows 130,000 to 150,000 clones, about three quarters of them singletons. The V gene's germline CDR1 is SEHNR and CDR2 FQNEAQ (reference sequence). CDR3 size: 16 residues. Germline trimming cut 5 bases from V and 3 bases from J; bases unmatched to any gene: 9. The chain combines TRBV7-9 with TRBJ2-3; TRBD2 aligns across 9 bases. This receptor was identified in a woman aged 60-75 years with acute or convalescent COVID-19. The sample comprised peripheral blood. CDR3 sequence reads: CASSTSAGGSTDTQYF. The CDR3 nucleotides are TGTGCCAGCAGCACTTCAGCGGGAGGATCAACAGATACGCAGTATTTT.